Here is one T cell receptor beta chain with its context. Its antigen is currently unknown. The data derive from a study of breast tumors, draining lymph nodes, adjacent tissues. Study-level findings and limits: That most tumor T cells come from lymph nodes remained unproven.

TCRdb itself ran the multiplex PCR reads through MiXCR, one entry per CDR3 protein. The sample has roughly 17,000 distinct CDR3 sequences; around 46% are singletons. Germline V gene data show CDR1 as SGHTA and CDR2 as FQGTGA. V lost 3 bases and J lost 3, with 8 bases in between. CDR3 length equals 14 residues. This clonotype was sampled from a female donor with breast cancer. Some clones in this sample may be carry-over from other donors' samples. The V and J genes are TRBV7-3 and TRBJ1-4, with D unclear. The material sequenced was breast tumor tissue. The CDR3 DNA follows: TGTGCCAGCAGCTTCGGCGGGTCTAATGAAAAACTGTTTTTT. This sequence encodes CASSFGGSNEKLFF.